This is a list of T cell receptor beta chains from one sample in a study of cytomegalovirus exposure and HLA in healthy donors. TCRdb keeps only in-frame clones here, not all; method: immunoSEQ multiplex PCR. The data show 150,000 to 200,000 clones, approximately 78% seen once. Sequenced: PBMCs. These TCRs come from a girl aged 2 to 10 in good health and CMV-seropositive. Each CDR3 is given with its conserved first and last residue. The D gene is left open where the match is weak. Clone size is stated in some rows and not others, as once, few, many or a class when expanded.

size | D | J | V | DNA | CDR3
once | TRBD1 | TRBJ1-4 | TRBV14 | TGTGCCAGCAGCCAAGATTATCGACAGGGGGCGACTAATGAAAAACTGTTTTTT | CASSQDYRQGATNEKLFF
NA | TRBD1 | TRBJ1-1 | TRBV9 | TGTGCCAGCAGCGGGAGTCGCACAGGGGACCCTTACACTGAAGCTTTCTTT | CASSGSRTGDPYTEAFF
NA | TRBD2 | TRBJ2-1 | TRBV30 | TGTGCCTGGAGAGATACTAGCGGGAGGGTATACAATGAGCAGTTCTTC | CAWRDTSGRVYNEQFF
NA | TRBD1 | TRBJ1-5 | TRBV4-1 | TGCGCCAGCAGCCAAGTCGGGACAGGGTTTCAGCCCCAGCATTTT | CASSQVGTGFQPQHF
NA | NA | TRBJ2-7 | TRBV5-4 | TGTGCCAGCAGCTTGGGTCCAACATACGAGCAGTACTTC | CASSLGPTYEQYF
NA | TRBD2 | TRBJ2-3 | TRBV5-1 | TGCGCCAGCAGCTTGGCTAGCGGTCCAGATACGCAGTATTTT | CASSLASGPDTQYF
NA | TRBD2 | TRBJ2-5 | TRBV27 | TGTGCCAGCAGCCTTCTAGCGGCACAAGAGACCCAGTACTTC | CASSLLAAQETQYF
NA | NA | TRBJ1-3 | TRBV6-1 | TGTGCCAGTTTAGATCGGAACACCATATATTTT | CASLDRNTIYF
NA | NA | TRBJ1-5 | TRBV28 | TGTGCCAGCAGCACAGAACCTAAGGCCCTACAGCCCCAGCATTTT | CASSTEPKALQPQHF
NA | TRBD1 | TRBJ1-1 | TRBV29-1 | TGCAGCGTTGGGACAGGGCGAACTGAAGCTTTCTTT | CSVGTGRTEAFF
NA | NA | TRBJ2-7 | TRBV30 | TGTGCCTGGAGGCCCCCTGGTAGCGGCGAGCAGTACTTC | CAWRPPGSGEQYF
NA | TRBD1 | TRBJ2-6 | TRBV19 | TGTGCCAGTAGTTTTTTCGACAGGGGGCCTGGGGCCAACGTCCTGACTTTC | CASSFFDRGPGANVLTF
NA | NA | TRBJ2-4 | TRBV6-1 | TGTGCCAGCAGTGAGACAGTACTAGCCAAAAACATTCAGTACTTC | CASSETVLAKNIQYF
NA | NA | TRBJ1-4 | TRBV7-9 | TGTGCCAGCAGCTTAGGGGGCAGGGCTTACAAAGAAAAACTGTTTTTT | CASSLGGRAYKEKLFF
NA | TRBD2 | TRBJ2-3 | TRBV11-3 | TGTGCCAGCAGCTCTAGATACTCCGACGGGACTAGCGGGACCCAAGATACGCAGTATTTT | CASSSRYSDGTSGTQDTQYF
NA | NA | TRBJ2-4 | TRBV5-6 | TGTGCCAGCAGCTTGTTGCAGGATCTAAACATTCAGTACTTC | CASSLLQDLNIQYF
NA | TRBD1 | TRBJ1-5 | TRBV19 | TGTGCCAGTAGTAGCCGGGACAGGGTCCGCAATCAGCCCCAGCATTTT | CASSSRDRVRNQPQHF
NA | NA | TRBJ2-7 | TRBV7-8 | TGTGCCAGCAGCTTGCGGCATAGTGCACCCTACGAGCAGTACTTC | CASSLRHSAPYEQYF
NA | TRBD2 | TRBJ2-5 | TRBV15 | TGTGCCACCAGCAGACCCGGGGGGGAGACCCAGTACTTC | CATSRPGGETQYF
NA | TRBD1 | TRBJ1-6 | TRBV30 | TGTGCCTGGATACCGGGACAGGGTGGTTCACCCCTCCACTTT | CAWIPGQGGSPLHF
NA | TRBD1 | TRBJ1-2 | TRBV19 | TGTGCCAGTACCACAGGGGGATTGGATGGCTACACCTTC | CASTTGGLDGYTF
few | NA | TRBJ1-4 | TRBV7-2 | TGTGCCAGCAGCTTAGGACACCTTAATGAAAAACTGTTTTTT | CASSLGHLNEKLFF
NA | NA | TRBJ1-5 | TRBV4-1 | TGCGCCAGCAGCCCCACCCAGTCTAGCAATCAGCCCCAGCATTTT | CASSPTQSSNQPQHF
few | TRBD1 | TRBJ1-2 | TRBV18 | TGTGCCAGCTCTTCGACGACAGGGGATTATGGCTACACCTTC | CASSSTTGDYGYTF
NA | NA | TRBJ2-7 | TRBV6-1 | TGTGCCAGCAGTGTGCACTGGCGGTTCTACGAGCAGTACTTC | CASSVHWRFYEQYF
NA | NA | TRBJ1-5 | TRBV10-3 | TGTGCCATCAGTGAAGGTGGAGCTGGCAATCAGCCCCAGCATTTT | CAISEGGAGNQPQHF
NA | TRBD2 | TRBJ2-3 | TRBV30 | TGTGCCTGGAGACTAGCGGGCGGAGGAGATACGCAGTATTTT | CAWRLAGGGDTQYF
NA | NA | TRBJ1-1 | TRBV28 | TGTGCCAGCAGTTGGGCCTTTCCTTTGGGCACTGAAGCTTTCTTT | CASSWAFPLGTEAFF
NA | TRBD1 | TRBJ2-6 | TRBV4-1 | TGCGCCAGCAGTTACAGGGGGAGTGGGGCCAACGTCCTGACTTTC | CASSYRGSGANVLTF
NA | NA | TRBJ1-2 | TRBV9 | TGTGCCAGCAGCGTAGCTCAGGGTGGGTTTGGCTACACCTTC | CASSVAQGGFGYTF
NA | NA | TRBJ2-2 | TRBV5-4 | TGTGCCAGCAGCGCCCGCGGGGCCGGGGAGCTGTTTTTT | CASSARGAGELFF
NA | NA | TRBJ1-5 | TRBV6-1 | TGTGCCAGCAGTGAACGGGGGGCTCAGCCCCAGCATTTT | CASSERGAQPQHF
NA | TRBD1 | TRBJ1-2 | TRBV6-4 | TGTGCCAGCAGTGTCGAATGGGGGCAGGGGGCCTATGGCTACACCTTC | CASSVEWGQGAYGYTF
NA | NA | TRBJ1-1 | TRBV27 | TGTGCCAGCAGTTTAGGGGGGGCGGCGGGGTTTGTCGAAGCTTTCTTT | CASSLGGAAGFVEAFF
NA | TRBD1 | TRBJ1-2 | TRBV28 | TGTGCCAGCAGTCGGTGGACAGGGGACTATGGCTACACCTTC | CASSRWTGDYGYTF
once | NA | TRBJ1-4 | TRBV21-1 | TGTGCCAGCAGCAAAGTTGGCAGGGGAGAAGAAAAACTGTTTTTT | CASSKVGRGEEKLFF
NA | TRBD2 | TRBJ2-5 | TRBV6-5 | TGTGCCAGCAGTTACAATAGCGGGAGGGCCGGGACCCAGTACTTC | CASSYNSGRAGTQYF
NA | NA | TRBJ2-7 | TRBV2 | TGTGCCAGCCGTACCCCGACTCCGATGGCGGGAAGCTCCTACGAGCAGTACTTC | CASRTPTPMAGSSYEQYF
NA | TRBD1 | TRBJ1-1 | TRBV6-7 | TGTGCCAGCAGCAGGGGGCGAAACACTGAAGCTTTCTTT | CASSRGRNTEAFF
NA | TRBD2 | TRBJ2-7 | TRBV7-9 | TGTGCCAGCAGCTTTTTTGAGACTAGCGGATCCTACGAGCAGTACTTC | CASSFFETSGSYEQYF
NA | NA | TRBJ1-1 | TRBV6-5 | TGTGCCAGCACGGGGTATTCGGACACTGAAGCTTTCTTT | CASTGYSDTEAFF
NA | TRBD1 | TRBJ2-7 | TRBV14 | TGTGCCAGCAGCCACTTTGGACAGGGGAACTACGAGCAGTACTTC | CASSHFGQGNYEQYF